The rows below give T cell receptor beta chains drawn from one sample of a study of T cell repertoires in cytomegalovirus infection. Their cognate antigens are unknown. Using its own MiXCR run on the reads, TCRdb lists one record per CDR3 protein. The sample records about 830,000 distinct CDR3 sequences, about 31% being singletons. This specimen was cultured CD8+ T cells from PBMCs, taken from culture after CMV antigen stimulation. Receptors originate from a human donor in good health (CMV status not recorded). Some clones in this sample may be carry-over from other donors' samples. The CDR3 runs from the conserved cysteine through the conserved F or W. The D gene is left open where the match is weak. Only some rows state a clone size, as once, few, many or a class for expanded clones.

>TRBD1|TRBV4-1|.|TRBJ1-2
TGCGCCAGCAGCCAAGAAGTGACGACAGGGCCGTACTATGGCTACACCTTC
CASSQEVTTGPYYGYTF
>.|TRBV12-3/TRBV12-4|.|TRBJ1-1
TGTGCCAGCACCGTCACCGGGTCCCGGGGAGCTTTCTTT
CASTVTGSRGAFF
>.|TRBV7-3|.|TRBJ2-1
TGTGCCAGCAGCCCTGGGGGCCAGGGAGACAATGAGCAGTTCTTC
CASSPGGQGDNEQFF
>.|TRBV6-1|few|TRBJ1-1
TGTGCCATTTTCCGGGACACTGAAGCTTTCTTT
CAIFRDTEAFF
>.|TRBV6-5|once|TRBJ1-2
TGTGCCAGCAGTTGGGCGAGGGGTTGGGGCTACACCTTC
CASSWARGWGYTF
>.|TRBV27|few|TRBJ2-5
TGTGCCAGCAGTTTGACCCCGAGGGGGGAGACCCAGTACTTC
CASSLTPRGETQYF
>.|TRBV3-1|.|TRBJ2-4
TGTGCCAGCAGCCAAGGGCAGGGGACAAGAATGGTCAAAAACATTCAGTACTTC
CASSQGQGTRMVKNIQYF
>.|TRBV20-1|.|TRBJ2-3
TGCAGTGCTAGAGATCTGGCCAGCGGTGACACAGATACGCAGTATTTT
CSARDLASGDTDTQYF
>.|TRBV25-1|.|TRBJ2-1
TGTGCCAGCAGTAGGTACACACAGTTCTTC
CASSRYTQFF
>.|TRBV4-1|.|TRBJ2-2
TGCGCCAGCAGCCAAGATGGGGCCGGGGAGCTGTTTTTT
CASSQDGAGELFF
>.|TRBV5-3|.|TRBJ2-1
TGTGCCAGCAGCCGCGCGCAGGCTGAGGGACGGTGGTACTACAATGAGCAGTTCTTC
CASSRAQAEGRWYYNEQFF
>.|TRBV15|few|TRBJ1-5
TGTGCCACCAGCAGACTTGAGGGGAGCAATCAGCCCCAGCATTTT
CATSRLEGSNQPQHF
>.|TRBV6-1|few|TRBJ1-5
TGTGCCAGCATCGAAGGAGGGTTTAGCAATCAGCCCCAGCATTTT
CASIEGGFSNQPQHF
>.|TRBV6-1|few|TRBJ2-7
TGTGCCAGCAGTGAATTCCCCGGGCTCTCCTACGAGCAGTACTTC
CASSEFPGLSYEQYF
>.|TRBV5-5|.|TRBJ2-3
TGTGCCAGCAGCTTCGGCAGGGGCTTCACAGATACGCAGTATTTT
CASSFGRGFTDTQYF
>TRBD1|TRBV12-3/TRBV12-4|.|TRBJ2-4
TGTGCCAGCAGTTCTCGGGACAGAACTTCAAACATTCAGTACTTC
CASSSRDRTSNIQYF
>.|TRBV25-1|.|TRBJ2-1
TGTGCCAGCAGTGAATTTTACGGGGACTACAATGAGCAGTTCTTC
CASSEFYGDYNEQFF
>TRBD1|TRBV11-2|.|TRBJ1-1
TGTGCCAGCAGTCGTACAGCCCCCGGACAGGGAAGAGTGAACACTGAAGCTTTCTTT
CASSRTAPGQGRVNTEAFF
>.|TRBV7-2|.|TRBJ2-3
TGTGCCAGCAGCTGGACAGGACTTAGCGGGACAGATACGGAGTATTTT
CASSWTGLSGTDTEYF
>TRBD1|TRBV7-2|many|TRBJ1-1
TGTGCCAGCAGCTCTCAACAGGGGGCAAACACTGAAGCTTTCTTT
CASSSQQGANTEAFF
>.|TRBV19|.|TRBJ1-2
TGTGCCAGTAGTATAGTCCGGGACACTAACTATGGCTACACCTTC
CASSIVRDTNYGYTF
>TRBD1|TRBV27|.|TRBJ1-2
TGTGCCAGCAGAGATACAGGGGGCGGCTACACCTTC
CASRDTGGGYTF
>.|TRBV2|.|TRBJ1-2
TGTGCCAGCAGGGAGAGACAGTTAGCTAACTATGGCTACACCTTC
CASRERQLANYGYTF
>TRBD1|TRBV28|.|TRBJ2-5
TGTGCCAGCAGGCCACGACAGGGGGGCTCAGGGACCCAGTACTTC
CASRPRQGGSGTQYF
>.|TRBV12-3/TRBV12-4|few|TRBJ1-1
TGTGCCAGCAGTTTTCAGTATATGAACACTGAAGCTTTCTTT
CASSFQYMNTEAFF
>.|TRBV9|.|TRBJ2-3
TGTGCCAACAGCACCTCCGCGGAAGTCGGGTTCACAGATACGCAGTATTTT
CANSTSAEVGFTDTQYF